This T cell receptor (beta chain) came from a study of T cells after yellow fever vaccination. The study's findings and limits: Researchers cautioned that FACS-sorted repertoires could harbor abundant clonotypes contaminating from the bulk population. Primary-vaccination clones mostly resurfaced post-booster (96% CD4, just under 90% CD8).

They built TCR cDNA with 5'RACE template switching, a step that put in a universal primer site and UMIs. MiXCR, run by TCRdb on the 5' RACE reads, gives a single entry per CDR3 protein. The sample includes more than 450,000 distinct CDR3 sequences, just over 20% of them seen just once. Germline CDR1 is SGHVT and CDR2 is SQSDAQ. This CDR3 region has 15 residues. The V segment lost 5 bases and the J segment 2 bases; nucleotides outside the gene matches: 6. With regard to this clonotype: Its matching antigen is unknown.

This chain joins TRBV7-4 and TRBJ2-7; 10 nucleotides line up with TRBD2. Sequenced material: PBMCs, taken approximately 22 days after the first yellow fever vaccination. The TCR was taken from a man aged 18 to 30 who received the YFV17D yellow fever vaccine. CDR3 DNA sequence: TGTGCCAGCAGCCAAGATAGCGGGGGGACCTACGAGCAGTACTTC. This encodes CASSQDSGGTYEQYF.